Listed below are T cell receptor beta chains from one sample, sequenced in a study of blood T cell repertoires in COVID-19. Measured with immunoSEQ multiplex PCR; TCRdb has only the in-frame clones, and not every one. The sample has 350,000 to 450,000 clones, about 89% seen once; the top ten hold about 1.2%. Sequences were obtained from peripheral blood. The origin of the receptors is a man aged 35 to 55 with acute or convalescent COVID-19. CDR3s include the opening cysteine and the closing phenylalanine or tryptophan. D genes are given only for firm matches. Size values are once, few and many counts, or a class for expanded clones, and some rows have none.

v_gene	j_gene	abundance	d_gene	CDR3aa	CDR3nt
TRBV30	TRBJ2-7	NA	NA	CAWSDQGTDSYEQYF	TGTGCCTGGAGTGACCAGGGGACGGACTCCTACGAGCAGTACTTC
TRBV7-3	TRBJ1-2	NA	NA	CASSLRGGYGYTF	TGTGCCAGCAGCTTAAGGGGAGGCTATGGCTACACCTTC
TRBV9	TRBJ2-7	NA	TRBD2	CASSLGAGGPYEQYF	TGTGCCAGCAGCCTCGGGGCGGGAGGCCCCTACGAGCAGTACTTC
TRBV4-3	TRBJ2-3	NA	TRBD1	CASSPGQGAVTDTQYF	TGCGCCAGCAGCCCTGGACAGGGGGCGGTGACAGATACGCAGTATTTT
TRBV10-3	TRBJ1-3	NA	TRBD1	CAISADRASGNTIYF	TGTGCCATCAGTGCCGACAGGGCCTCTGGAAACACCATATATTTT
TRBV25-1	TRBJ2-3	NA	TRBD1	CASSETGGGSDTQYF	TGTGCCAGCAGTGAGACAGGGGGCGGCTCAGATACGCAGTATTTT
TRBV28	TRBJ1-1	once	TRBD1	CASRPQGANTEAFF	TGTGCCAGCAGGCCACAGGGGGCTAACACTGAAGCTTTCTTT
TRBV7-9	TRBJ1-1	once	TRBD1	CASSSPDRDPEAFF	TGTGCCAGCAGCTCGCCCGACAGGGACCCTGAAGCTTTCTTT
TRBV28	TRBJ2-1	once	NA	CASSPLSYNEQFF	TGTGCCAGCAGTCCTCTCAGCTACAATGAGCAGTTCTTC
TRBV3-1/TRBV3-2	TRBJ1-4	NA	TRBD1	CASSQDRDREEKLFF	TGTGCCAGCAGCCAAGACCGGGACAGGGAGGAAAAACTGTTTTTT
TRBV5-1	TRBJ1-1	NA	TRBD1	CASSQRQGADTEAFF	TGCGCCAGCAGCCAAAGACAGGGGGCGGACACTGAAGCTTTCTTT
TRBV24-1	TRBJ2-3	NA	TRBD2	CATSDLPKRASGGASTDTQYF	TGTGCCACCAGTGATTTGCCAAAGAGGGCTAGCGGGGGGGCAAGCACAGATACGCAGTATTTT
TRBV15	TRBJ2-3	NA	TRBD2	CATSRDLVAGGTDTQYF	TGTGCCACCAGCAGAGATCTGGTAGCGGGAGGCACAGATACGCAGTATTTT
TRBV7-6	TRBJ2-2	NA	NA	CASSLGGTANTGELFF	TGTGCCAGCAGCTTAGGCGGGACAGCGAACACCGGGGAGCTGTTTTTT
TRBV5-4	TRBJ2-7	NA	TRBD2	CASRTGLAGSYEQYF	TGTGCCAGCAGGACTGGACTAGCGGGGAGCTACGAGCAGTACTTC
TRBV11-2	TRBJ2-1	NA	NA	CASSLPGGPYNEQFF	TGTGCCAGCAGCTTACCGGGGGGCCCCTACAATGAGCAGTTCTTC
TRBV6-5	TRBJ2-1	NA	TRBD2	CASSLAGDYNEQFF	TGTGCCAGCAGTCTAGCGGGAGACTACAATGAGCAGTTCTTC
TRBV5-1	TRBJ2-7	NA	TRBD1	CASSLQPTGTVSYEQYF	TGCGCCAGCAGCTTGCAGCCCACCGGGACAGTGTCCTACGAGCAGTACTTC
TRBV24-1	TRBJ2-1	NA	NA	CATGGRTADEQFF	TGTGCCACCGGAGGTAGGACTGCCGATGAGCAGTTCTTC
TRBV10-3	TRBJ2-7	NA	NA	CAISEQGLSYEQYF	TGTGCCATCAGTGAGCAGGGTCTTTCCTACGAGCAGTACTTC
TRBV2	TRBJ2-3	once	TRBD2	CASRGGGTDTQYF	TGTGCCAGCCGGGGGGGCGGCACAGATACGCAGTATTTT
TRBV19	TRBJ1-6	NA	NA	CASSPFGGGNSPLHF	TGTGCCAGTAGTCCTTTCGGGGGGGGGAATTCACCCCTCCACTTT
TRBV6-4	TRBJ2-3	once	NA	CASSGGTSTDTQYF	TGTGCCAGCAGTGGCGGGACTAGCACAGATACGCAGTATTTT
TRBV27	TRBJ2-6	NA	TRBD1	CASSFTVPGQGLSGANVLTF	TGTGCCAGCAGTTTCACCGTACCGGGACAGGGACTCTCTGGGGCCAACGTCCTGACTTTC
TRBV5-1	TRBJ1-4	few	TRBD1	CASSYTGGTNEKLFF	TGCGCCAGCAGCTACACAGGGGGAACTAATGAAAAACTGTTTTTT
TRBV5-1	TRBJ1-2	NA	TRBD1	CASSLPGQGRGYTF	TGCGCCAGCAGCCTACCGGGACAGGGACGCGGCTACACCTTC
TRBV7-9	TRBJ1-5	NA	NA	CASSPLGTESQHF	TGTGCCAGCAGCCCCTTGGGTACGGAGTCCCAGCATTTT
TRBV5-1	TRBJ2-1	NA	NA	CASSLRNNEQFF	TGCGCCAGCAGCCTCAGGAATAATGAGCAGTTCTTC
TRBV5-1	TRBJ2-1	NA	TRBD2	CASSLVGLAGLHFNEQFF	TGCGCCAGCAGCTTGGTGGGACTAGCGGGGCTTCACTTCAATGAGCAGTTCTTC
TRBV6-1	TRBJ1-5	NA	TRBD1	CASSETGSIAGISNQPQHF	TGTGCCAGCAGTGAGACAGGGTCAATCGCGGGAATTAGCAATCAGCCCCAGCATTTT
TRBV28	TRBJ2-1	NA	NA	CASSLGGGGLVYNEQFF	TGTGCCAGCAGTTTAGGAGGGGGCGGGCTCGTCTACAATGAGCAGTTCTTC
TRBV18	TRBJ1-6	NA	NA	CASSPLGGDHSPLHF	TGTGCCAGCTCACCACTGGGGGGGGACCATTCACCCCTCCACTTT
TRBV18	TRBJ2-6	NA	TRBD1	CASSPRAGGNVLTF	TGTGCCAGCTCACCAAGGGCAGGGGGCAACGTCCTGACTTTC
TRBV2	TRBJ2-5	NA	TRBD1	CASRVDRGGAQYF	TGTGCCAGCAGGGTTGACAGGGGGGGGGCCCAGTACTTC
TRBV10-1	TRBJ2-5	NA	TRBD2	CASSESASGKETQYF	TGCGCCAGCAGTGAGTCGGCTAGCGGAAAAGAGACCCAGTACTTC
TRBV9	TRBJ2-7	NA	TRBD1	CASSVGGGGQGGEYF	TGTGCCAGCAGCGTAGGAGGAGGGGGACAGGGAGGGGAGTACTTC
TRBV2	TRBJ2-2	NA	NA	CASSDSVWSTGELFF	TGTGCCAGCAGTGATAGTGTATGGAGCACCGGGGAGCTGTTTTTT
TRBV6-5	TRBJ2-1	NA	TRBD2	CASSFPLAGVNEQFF	TGTGCCAGCAGTTTCCCCCTCGCGGGGGTAAATGAGCAGTTCTTC
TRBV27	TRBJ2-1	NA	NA	CASSLRGNAAYNEQFF	TGTGCCAGCAGTTTAAGGGGGAACGCGGCTTACAATGAGCAGTTCTTC
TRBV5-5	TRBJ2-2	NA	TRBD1	CASSFSGTGILTGELFF	TGTGCCAGCAGCTTCTCCGGGACAGGTATTCTAACCGGGGAGCTGTTTTTT
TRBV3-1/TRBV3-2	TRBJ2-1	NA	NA	CASSQEEGAYNEQFF	TGTGCCAGCAGCCAAGAAGAAGGGGCCTACAATGAGCAGTTCTTC
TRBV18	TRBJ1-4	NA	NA	CASSPPGVGKLFF	TGTGCCAGCTCACCCCCGGGTGTGGGAAAACTGTTTTTT
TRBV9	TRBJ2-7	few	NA	CASSVDSFSYEQYF	TGTGCCAGCAGCGTAGACAGTTTCTCCTACGAGCAGTACTTC
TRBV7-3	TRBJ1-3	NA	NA	CASSLNQLGSGAGNTIYF	TGTGCCAGCAGCTTGAACCAATTAGGGTCCGGGGCTGGAAACACCATATATTTT
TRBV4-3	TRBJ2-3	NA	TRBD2	CASSQGPTSGVNTQYF	TGCGCCAGCAGCCAAGGTCCGACTAGCGGGGTGAATACGCAGTATTTT
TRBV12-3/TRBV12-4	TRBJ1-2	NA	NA	CASSKRQDYGYTF	TGTGCCAGCAGTAAAAGACAGGACTATGGCTACACCTTC
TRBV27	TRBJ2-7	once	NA	CASSLSPSAYEQYF	TGTGCCAGCAGTTTATCGCCTAGCGCGTACGAGCAGTACTTC
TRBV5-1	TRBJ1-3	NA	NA	CASSLDPGSGNTIYF	TGCGCCAGCAGCTTGGATCCAGGCTCTGGAAACACCATATATTTT
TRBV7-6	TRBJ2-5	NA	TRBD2	CASSLGRLAGLSETQYF	TGTGCCAGCAGCTTGGGACGACTAGCGGGATTATCAGAGACCCAGTACTTC
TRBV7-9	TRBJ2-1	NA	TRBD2	CASNPRGASGILNEQFF	TGTGCCAGCAACCCACGGGGCGCTAGCGGGATCCTCAATGAGCAGTTCTTC
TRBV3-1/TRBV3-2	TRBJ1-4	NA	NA	CASSPRSSEKLFF	TGTGCCAGCAGCCCCCGTAGCTCTGAAAAACTGTTTTTT